This TCR beta chain derives from a study of blood T cell repertoires in COVID-19. About the study: Researchers got acute and convalescent COVID-19 samples from the United States, Italy and Spain. T cells, B-cell-depleted T cells, or PBMCs provided the cDNA or gDNA that served as material.

The CDR3 is made up of 15 amino acids. Trimming cost V 0 bases and J 4 bases, with 10 bases left between them. Germline CDR1 is SGHDT and CDR2 is YYEEEE. This clone has more than one count but fewer than ten. Seattle's enrolled individuals joined amid active infection and were then monitored longitudinally. Original handling: From reference gene primer amplification, estimates of nucleated cell counts were derived. TCRdb's table, derived via immunoSEQ multiplex PCR, lists solely in-frame clones and lacks some. V and J calls and clone size follow that table, whereas D and trimming were derived from the DNA. The data hold about 200,000 clones, with roughly 84% observed a single time.

V gene TRBV5-6 combines with J gene TRBJ2-2; perhaps TRBD1 as D (5 bases). Sequencing was performed on peripheral blood. The TCR originated in a man between 45 and 60 years old with COVID-19, enrolled during active disease. CDR3 protein: CASSLVGVATGELFF. The CDR3 DNA follows: TGTGCCAGCAGCTTGGTAGGGGTTGCCACCGGGGAGCTGTTTTTT.